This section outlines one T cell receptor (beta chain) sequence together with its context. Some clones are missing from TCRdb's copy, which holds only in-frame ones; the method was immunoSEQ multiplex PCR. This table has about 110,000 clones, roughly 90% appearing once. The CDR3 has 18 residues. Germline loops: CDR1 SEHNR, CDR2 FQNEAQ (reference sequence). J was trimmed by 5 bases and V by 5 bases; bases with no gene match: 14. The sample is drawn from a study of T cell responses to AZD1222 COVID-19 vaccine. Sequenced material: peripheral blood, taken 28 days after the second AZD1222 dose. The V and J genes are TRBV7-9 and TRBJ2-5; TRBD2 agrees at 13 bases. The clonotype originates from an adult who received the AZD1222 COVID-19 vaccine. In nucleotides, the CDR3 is TGTGCCAGCAGCCCTCTGGGCGGGACTAGCGGGATCCGGGAGACCCAGTACTTC. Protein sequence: CASSPLGGTSGIRETQYF.